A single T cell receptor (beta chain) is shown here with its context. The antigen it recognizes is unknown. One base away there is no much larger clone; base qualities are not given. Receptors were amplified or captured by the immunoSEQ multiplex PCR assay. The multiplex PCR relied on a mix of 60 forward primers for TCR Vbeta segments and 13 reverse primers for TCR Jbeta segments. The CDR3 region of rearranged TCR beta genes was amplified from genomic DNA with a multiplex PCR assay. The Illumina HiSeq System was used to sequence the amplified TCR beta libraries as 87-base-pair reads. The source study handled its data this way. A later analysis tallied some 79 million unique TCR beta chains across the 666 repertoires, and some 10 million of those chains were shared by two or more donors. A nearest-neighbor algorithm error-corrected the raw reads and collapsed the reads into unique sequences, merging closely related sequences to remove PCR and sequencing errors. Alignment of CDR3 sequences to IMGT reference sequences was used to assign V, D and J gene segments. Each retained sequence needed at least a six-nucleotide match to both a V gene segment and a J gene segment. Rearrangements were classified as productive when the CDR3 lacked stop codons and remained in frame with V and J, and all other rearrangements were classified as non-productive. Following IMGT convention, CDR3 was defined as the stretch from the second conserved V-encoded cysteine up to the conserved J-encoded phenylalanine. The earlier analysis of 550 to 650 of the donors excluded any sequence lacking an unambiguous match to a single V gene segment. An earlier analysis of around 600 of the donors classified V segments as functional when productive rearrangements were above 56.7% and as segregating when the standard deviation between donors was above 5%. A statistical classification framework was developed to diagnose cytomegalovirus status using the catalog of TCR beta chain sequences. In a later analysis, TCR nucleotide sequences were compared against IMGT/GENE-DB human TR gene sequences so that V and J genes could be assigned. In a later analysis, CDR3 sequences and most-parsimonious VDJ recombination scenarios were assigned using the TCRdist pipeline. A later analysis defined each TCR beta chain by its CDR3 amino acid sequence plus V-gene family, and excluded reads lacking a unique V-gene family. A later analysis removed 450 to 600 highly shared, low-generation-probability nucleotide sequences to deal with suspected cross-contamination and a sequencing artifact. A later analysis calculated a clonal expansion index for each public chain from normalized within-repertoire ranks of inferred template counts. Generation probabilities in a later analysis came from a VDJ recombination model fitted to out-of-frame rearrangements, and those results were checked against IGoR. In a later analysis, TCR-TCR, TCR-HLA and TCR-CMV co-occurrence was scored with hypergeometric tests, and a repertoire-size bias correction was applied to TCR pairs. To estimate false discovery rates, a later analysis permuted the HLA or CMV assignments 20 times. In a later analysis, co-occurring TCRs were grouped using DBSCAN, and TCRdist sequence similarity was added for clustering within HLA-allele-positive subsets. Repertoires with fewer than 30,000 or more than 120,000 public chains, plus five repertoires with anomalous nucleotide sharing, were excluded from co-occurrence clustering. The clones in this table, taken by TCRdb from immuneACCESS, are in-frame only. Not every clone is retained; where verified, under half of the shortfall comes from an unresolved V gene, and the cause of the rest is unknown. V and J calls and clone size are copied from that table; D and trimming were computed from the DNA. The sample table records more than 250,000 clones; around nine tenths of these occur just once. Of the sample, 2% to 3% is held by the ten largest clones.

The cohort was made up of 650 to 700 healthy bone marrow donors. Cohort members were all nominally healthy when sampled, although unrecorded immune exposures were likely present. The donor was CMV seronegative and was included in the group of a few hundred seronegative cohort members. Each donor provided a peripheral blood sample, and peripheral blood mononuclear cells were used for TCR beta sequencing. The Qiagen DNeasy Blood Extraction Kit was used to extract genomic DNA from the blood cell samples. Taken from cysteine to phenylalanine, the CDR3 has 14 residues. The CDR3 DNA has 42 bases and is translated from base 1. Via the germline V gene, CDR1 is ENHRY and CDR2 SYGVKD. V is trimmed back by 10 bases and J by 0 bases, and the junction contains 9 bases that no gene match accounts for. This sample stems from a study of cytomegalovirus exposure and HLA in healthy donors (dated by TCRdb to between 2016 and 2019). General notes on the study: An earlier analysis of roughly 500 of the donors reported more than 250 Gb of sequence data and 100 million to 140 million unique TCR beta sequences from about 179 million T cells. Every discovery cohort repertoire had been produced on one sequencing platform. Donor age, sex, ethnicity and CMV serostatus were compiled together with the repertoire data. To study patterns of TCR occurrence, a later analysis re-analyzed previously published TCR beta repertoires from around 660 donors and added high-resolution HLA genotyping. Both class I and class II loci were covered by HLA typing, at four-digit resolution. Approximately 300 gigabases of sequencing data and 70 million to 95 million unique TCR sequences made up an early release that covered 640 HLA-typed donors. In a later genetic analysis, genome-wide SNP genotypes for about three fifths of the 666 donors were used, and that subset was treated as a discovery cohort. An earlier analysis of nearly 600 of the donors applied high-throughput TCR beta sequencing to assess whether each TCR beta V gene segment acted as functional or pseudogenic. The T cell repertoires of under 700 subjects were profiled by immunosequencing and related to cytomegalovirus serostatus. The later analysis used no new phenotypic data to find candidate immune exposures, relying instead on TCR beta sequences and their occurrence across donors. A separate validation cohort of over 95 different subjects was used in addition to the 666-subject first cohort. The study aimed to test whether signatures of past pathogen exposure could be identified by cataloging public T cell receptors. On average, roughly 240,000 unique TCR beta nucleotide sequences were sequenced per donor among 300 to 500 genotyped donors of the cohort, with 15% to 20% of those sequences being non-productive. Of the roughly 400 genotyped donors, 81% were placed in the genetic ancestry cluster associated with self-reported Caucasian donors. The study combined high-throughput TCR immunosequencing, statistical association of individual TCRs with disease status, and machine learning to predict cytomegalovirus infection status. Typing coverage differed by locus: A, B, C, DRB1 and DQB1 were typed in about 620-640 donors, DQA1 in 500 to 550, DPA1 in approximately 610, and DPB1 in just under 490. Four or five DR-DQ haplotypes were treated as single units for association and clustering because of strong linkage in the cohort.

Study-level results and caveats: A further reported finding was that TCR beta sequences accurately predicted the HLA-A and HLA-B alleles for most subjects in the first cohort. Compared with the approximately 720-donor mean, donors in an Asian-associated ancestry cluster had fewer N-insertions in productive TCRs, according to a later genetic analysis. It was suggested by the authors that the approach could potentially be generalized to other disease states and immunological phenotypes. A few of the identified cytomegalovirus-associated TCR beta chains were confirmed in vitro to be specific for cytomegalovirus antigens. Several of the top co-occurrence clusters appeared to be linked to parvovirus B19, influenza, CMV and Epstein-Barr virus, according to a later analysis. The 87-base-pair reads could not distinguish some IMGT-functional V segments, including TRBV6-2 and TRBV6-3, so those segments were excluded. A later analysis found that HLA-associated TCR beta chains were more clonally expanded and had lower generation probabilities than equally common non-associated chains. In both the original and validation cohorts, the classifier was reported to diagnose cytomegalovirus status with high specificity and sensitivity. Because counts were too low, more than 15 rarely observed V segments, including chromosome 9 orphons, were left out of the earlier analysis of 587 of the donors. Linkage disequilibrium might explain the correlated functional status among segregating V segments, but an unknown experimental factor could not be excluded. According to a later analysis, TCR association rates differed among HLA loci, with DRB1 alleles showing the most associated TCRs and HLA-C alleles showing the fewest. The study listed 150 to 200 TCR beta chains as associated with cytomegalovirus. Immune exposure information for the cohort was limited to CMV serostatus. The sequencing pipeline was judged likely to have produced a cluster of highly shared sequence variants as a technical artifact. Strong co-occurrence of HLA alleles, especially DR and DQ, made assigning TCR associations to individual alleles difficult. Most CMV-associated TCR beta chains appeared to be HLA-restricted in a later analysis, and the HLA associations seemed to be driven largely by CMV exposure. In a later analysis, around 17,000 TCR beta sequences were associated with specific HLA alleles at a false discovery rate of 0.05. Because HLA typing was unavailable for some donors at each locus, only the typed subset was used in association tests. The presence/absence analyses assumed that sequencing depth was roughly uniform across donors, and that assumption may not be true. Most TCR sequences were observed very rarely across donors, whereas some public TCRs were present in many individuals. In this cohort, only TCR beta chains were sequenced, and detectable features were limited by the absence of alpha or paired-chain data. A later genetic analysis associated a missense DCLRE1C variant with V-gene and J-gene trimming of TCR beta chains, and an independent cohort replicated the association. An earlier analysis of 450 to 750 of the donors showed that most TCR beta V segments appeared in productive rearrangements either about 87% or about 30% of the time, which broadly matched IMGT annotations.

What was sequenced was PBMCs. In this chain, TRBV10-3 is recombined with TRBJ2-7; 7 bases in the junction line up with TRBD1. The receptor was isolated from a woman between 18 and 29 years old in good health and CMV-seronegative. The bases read TGTGCCACGCGACAGGGCCTGAGCTCCTACGAGCAGTACTTC. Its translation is CATRQGLSSYEQYF.